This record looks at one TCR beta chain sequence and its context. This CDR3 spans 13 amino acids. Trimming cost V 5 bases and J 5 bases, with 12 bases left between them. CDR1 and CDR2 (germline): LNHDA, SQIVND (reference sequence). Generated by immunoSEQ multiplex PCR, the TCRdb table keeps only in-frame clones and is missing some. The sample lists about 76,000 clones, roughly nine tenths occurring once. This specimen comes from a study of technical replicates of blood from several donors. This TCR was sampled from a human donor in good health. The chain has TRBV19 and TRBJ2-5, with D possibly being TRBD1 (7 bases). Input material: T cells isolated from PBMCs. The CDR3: CASSGPGGETQYF. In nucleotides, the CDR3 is TGTGCCAGTAGTGGGCCAGGGGGGGAGACCCAGTACTTC. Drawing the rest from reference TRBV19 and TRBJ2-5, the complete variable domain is DGGITQSPKYLFRKEGQNVTLSCEQNLNHDAMYWYRQDPGQGLRLIYYSQIVNDFQKGDIAEGYSVSREKKESFPLTVTSAQKNPTAFYLCASSGPGGETQYFGPGTRLLVL.